A selection of T cell receptor beta chains follows, all from one sample in a study of blood T cells in healthy people across ages. Each CDR3 protein gets one entry after TCRdb re-called the 5' RACE reads with MiXCR. The sample carries some 1.5 million distinct CDR3 sequences, 28% recorded once. The sequencing sample was made of blood. These receptor sequences come from a woman aged 25-40 years in good health. CDR3s include the opening cysteine and the closing phenylalanine or tryptophan. D genes are given only for firm matches. A clone size is listed for some rows: how often the clone was seen (once, few, many), or a class if it is expanded.

V gene	D gene	J gene	clone size	CDR3 protein	CDR3 DNA
TRBV29-1	TRBD1	TRBJ1-1	many	CSGGLTGANTEAFF	TGCAGTGGGGGACTGACAGGGGCGAACACTGAAGCTTTCTTT
TRBV6-1	.	TRBJ2-7	many	CASSEYPGRPYF	TGTGCCAGCAGTGAATATCCGGGACGCCCGTACTTC
TRBV10-3	.	TRBJ1-5	few	CAISDRGYDQPQHF	TGTGCCATCAGTGACCGAGGGTACGATCAGCCCCAGCATTTT
TRBV10-1	.	TRBJ1-5	many	CASYSRAPPESNQPQHF	TGCGCCAGCTATAGCAGGGCGCCCCCTGAAAGCAATCAGCCCCAGCATTTT
TRBV20-1	.	TRBJ1-2	once	CSATSARDGYTF	TGCAGTGCTACCTCTGCCAGGGATGGCTACACCTTC
TRBV6-6	TRBD2	TRBJ2-1	.	CASMGGNYNEQFF	TGTGCCAGCATGGGAGGGAACTACAATGAGCAGTTCTTC
TRBV28	.	TRBJ1-5	.	CASSFPGGYSNQPQHF	TGTGCCAGCAGTTTCCCGGGAGGATATAGCAATCAGCCCCAGCATTTT
TRBV7-6	.	TRBJ2-3	.	CASSRSAVEETQYF	TGTGCCAGCAGCCGCAGTGCAGTGGAAGAAACGCAGTATTTT
TRBV6-1	TRBD1	TRBJ1-6	.	CASSERRTGENSPLHF	TGTGCCAGCAGTGAAAGAAGGACAGGGGAAAATTCACCCCTCCACTTT
TRBV7-9	.	TRBJ2-3	.	CASSLLDGIITDTQYF	TGTGCCAGCAGCTTGTTGGATGGGATTATCACAGATACGCAGTATTTT
TRBV4-1	.	TRBJ1-2	.	CASSPTGQIYTF	TGCGCCAGCAGCCCGACTGGACAGATCTACACCTTC
TRBV7-9	.	TRBJ2-1	.	CASSLVSSSSEDNEQFF	TGTGCCAGCAGCTTAGTTAGTTCCAGCTCCGAGGACAATGAGCAGTTCTTC
TRBV21-1	.	TRBJ2-7	.	CASSKRRSGLAGKTYEQYF	TGTGCCAGCAGCAAAAGGCGCTCGGGACTAGCGGGAAAAACCTACGAGCAGTACTTC
TRBV4-3	TRBD2	TRBJ2-3	.	CASSQGVLAISTDTQYF	TGCGCCAGCAGCCAAGGGGTACTAGCGATTAGCACAGATACGCAGTATTTT
TRBV6-2/TRBV6-3	TRBD2	TRBJ2-1	.	CASIQRAGEMGEQFF	TGTGCCAGCATCCAACGGGCGGGAGAGATGGGTGAGCAGTTCTTC
TRBV18	TRBD1	TRBJ2-7	.	CASSPPTSRDRYHEQYF	TGTGCCAGCTCACCACCTACGTCCCGGGACAGGTACCACGAGCAGTACTTC
TRBV29-1	TRBD2	TRBJ2-4	many	CSVEERGDIQYF	TGCAGCGTTGAGGAACGGGGGGACATTCAGTACTTC
TRBV6-1	.	TRBJ2-5	few	CASSERIYNEQYF	TGTGCCAGCAGTGAACGGATTTACAATGAGCAGTACTTC
TRBV5-6	TRBD1	TRBJ2-7	few	CASRTGSHYEQYF	TGTGCCAGCCGGACAGGGTCTCACTACGAGCAGTACTTC
TRBV20-1	.	TRBJ1-1	.	CSARRQGDTEAFF	TGCAGTGCTAGACGGCAGGGCGACACTGAAGCTTTCTTT
TRBV5-1	TRBD1	TRBJ2-5	few	CASSYLTGDQETQYF	TGCGCCAGCAGCTACCTGACAGGGGACCAAGAGACCCAGTACTTC
TRBV11-1	TRBD1	TRBJ2-3	few	CASSPGGQILTDTQYF	TGTGCCAGCAGCCCAGGGGGACAGATCCTCACAGATACGCAGTATTTT
TRBV5-1	.	TRBJ1-1	.	CASSWGSVENTEAFF	TGCGCCAGCAGCTGGGGGTCCGTCGAGAACACTGAAGCTTTCTTT
TRBV20-1	.	TRBJ2-3	.	CSARDRGTGTDTQYF	TGCAGTGCTAGGGACCGGGGGACGGGCACAGATACGCAGTATTTT